Below, one T cell receptor (beta chain) is given with its context. The method was immunoSEQ multiplex PCR; TCRdb's version includes in-frame clones alone and lacks a portion of them. The sample has about 16,000 clones, over 80% seen once; the top ten hold approximately 13%. The data belong to a study of OX40 agonist ivuxolimab in advanced cancers. Study overall: Partial response was recorded in three patients: one hepatocellular carcinoma and two cutaneous melanoma cases.

The clonotype comes from an adult with an advanced solid tumor such as melanoma, head and neck, liver or kidney cancer. The specimen was CD4+ or CD8+ T cells sorted from blood, collected in a trial of the OX40 agonist ivuxolimab.

CDR3 in amino acids: CASSSPRDFPYEQYF. The CDR3 bases are TGTGCCAGCAGTTCCCCTAGGGACTTTCCCTACGAGCAGTACTTC. This chain connects TRBV28 to TRBJ2-7; D perhaps matches TRBD2 (6 bases). CDR1 is MDHEN and CDR2 is SYDVKM in the germline V gene. Trimming shortened V by 4 bases and J by 2 bases, and 15 bases separated the two germline ends. The length of the CDR3 is 15 residues.